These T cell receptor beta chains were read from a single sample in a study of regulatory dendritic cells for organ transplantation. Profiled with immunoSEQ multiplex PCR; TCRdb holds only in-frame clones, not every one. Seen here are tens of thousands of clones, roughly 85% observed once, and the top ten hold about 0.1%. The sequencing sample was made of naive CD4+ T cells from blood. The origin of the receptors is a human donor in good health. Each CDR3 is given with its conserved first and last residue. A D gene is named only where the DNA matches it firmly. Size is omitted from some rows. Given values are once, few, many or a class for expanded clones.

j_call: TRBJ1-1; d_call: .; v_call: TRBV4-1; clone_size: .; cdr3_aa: CASSQEDSTEAFF
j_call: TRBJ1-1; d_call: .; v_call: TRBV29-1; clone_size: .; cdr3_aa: CSVEDFQGSEAFF
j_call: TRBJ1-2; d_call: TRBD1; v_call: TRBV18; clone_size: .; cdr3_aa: CASGQGAHNYGYTF
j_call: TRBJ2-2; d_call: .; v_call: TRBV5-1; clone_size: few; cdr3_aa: CASSLTWNTGELFF
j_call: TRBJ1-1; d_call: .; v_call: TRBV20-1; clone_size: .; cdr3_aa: CSAVRTPSAFF
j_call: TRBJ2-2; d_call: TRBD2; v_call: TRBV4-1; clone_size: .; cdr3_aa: CASSPFGVAGDTGELFF
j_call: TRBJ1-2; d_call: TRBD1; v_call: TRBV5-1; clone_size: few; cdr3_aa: CASSLGSTGIEIYGYTF
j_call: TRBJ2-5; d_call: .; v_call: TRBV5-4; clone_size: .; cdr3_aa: CASSLDSQETQYF
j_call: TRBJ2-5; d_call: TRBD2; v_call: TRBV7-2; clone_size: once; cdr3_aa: CASSLWAGTSVKETQYF
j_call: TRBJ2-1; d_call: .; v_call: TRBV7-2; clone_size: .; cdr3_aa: CASSLNQDNEQFF
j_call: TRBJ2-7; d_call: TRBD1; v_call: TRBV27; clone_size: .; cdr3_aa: CASTEDRGGEQYF
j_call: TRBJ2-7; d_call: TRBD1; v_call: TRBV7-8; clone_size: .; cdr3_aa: CASSPQGTAYEQYF
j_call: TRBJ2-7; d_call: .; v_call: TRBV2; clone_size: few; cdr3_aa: CASSGQGTLREQYF
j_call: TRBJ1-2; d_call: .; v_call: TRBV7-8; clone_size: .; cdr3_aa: CASSLRDRGGPLGVGYTF
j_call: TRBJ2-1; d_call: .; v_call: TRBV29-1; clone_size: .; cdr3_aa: CSVVLAGASNEQFF
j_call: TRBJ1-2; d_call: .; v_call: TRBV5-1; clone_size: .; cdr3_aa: CASSSDSNYGYTF
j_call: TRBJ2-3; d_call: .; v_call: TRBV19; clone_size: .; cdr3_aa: CAKTIGRRPTRDTQYF
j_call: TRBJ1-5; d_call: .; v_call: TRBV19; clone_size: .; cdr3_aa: CASNQQGNQPQHF
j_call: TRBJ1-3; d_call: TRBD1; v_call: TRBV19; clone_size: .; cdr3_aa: CASSPWTGTSSGNTIYF
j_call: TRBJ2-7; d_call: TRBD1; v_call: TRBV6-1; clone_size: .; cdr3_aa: CASSGRQGVYEQYF
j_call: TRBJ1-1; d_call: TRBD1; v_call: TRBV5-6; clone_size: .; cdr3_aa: CASSLYAGQGARPRAFF
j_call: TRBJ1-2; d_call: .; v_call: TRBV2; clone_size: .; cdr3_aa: CASSEASPRAGYTF
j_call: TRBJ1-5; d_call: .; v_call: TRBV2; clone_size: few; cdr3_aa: CASKILREQPQHF
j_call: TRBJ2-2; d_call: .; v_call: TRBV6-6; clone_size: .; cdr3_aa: CASSYSYSPTGELFF
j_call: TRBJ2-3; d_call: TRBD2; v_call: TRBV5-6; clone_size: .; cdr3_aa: CASSLVAGGTDTQYF
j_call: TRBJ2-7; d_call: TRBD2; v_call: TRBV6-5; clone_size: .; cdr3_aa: CASSGGAYEQYF
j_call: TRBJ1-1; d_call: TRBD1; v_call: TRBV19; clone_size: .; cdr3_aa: CASRFWDRGTEAFF
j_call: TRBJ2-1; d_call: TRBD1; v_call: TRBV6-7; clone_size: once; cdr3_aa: CASSYNLRTGVNNEQFF
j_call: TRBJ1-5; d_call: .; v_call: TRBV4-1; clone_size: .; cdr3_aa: CASSQDLATGHYGQPQHF
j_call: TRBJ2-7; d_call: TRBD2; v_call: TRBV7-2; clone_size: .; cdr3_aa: CASSRDSGGSYEQYF
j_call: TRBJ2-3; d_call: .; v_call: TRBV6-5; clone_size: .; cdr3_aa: CASSPPGTDTQYF
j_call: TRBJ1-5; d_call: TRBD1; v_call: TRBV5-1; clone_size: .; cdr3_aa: CASSVTGTANQPQHF
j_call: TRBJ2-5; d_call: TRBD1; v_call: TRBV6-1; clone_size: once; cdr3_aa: CASSQYRGETQYF
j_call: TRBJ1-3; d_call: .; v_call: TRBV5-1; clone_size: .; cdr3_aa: CASSLNGISGNTIYF
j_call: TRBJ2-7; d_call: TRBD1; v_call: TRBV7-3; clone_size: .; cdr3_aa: CASSPGQTYEQYF
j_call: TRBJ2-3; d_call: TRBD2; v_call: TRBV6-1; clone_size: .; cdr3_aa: CASSDIHQGTSGGMSDTQYF
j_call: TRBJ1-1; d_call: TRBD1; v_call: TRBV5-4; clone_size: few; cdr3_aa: CASSLARAGGLTEAFF
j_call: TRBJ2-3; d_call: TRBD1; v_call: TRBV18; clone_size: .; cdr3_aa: CASSPSTGGSDTQYF
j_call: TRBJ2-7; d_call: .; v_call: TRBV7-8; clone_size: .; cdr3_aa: CASSLVSGQSYEQYF
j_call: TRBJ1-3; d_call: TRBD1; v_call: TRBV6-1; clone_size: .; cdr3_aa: CGSYPGTGSGNTIYF
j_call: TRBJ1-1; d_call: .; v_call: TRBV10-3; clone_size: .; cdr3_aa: CAISGGRGWGTEAFF
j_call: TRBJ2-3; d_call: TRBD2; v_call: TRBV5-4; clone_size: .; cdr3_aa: CASSLGLAGSPSTDTQYF
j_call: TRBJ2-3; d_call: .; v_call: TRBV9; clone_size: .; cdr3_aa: CASSVDGSGTSTDTQYF
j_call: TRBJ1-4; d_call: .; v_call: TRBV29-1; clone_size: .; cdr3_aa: CSVAVGTNEKLFF
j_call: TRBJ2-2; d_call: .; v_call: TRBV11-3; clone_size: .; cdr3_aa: CASSSPGTNTGELFF
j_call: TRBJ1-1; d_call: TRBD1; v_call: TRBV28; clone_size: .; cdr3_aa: CASSLTGGYTEAFF
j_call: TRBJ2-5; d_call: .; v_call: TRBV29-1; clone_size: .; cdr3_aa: CSVEALETQYF
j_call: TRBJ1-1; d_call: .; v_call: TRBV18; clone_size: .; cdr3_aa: CASSPQEGGTEAFF
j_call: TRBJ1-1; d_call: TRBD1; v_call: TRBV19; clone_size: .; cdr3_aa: CASRSGGKNTEAFF
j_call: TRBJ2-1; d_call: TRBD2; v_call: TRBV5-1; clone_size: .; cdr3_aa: CASSPTSGGYNEQFF
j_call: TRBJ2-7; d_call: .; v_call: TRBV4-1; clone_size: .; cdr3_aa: CASSLGGGLSYEQYF
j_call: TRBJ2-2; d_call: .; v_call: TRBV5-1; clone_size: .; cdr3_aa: CASSFSRASEFTGELFF